The subject of this entry is one TCR beta chain. The sample originates from a study of blood T cells in healthy people across ages. PCR was performed a second time for roughly 6 to 12 cycles using a sample-barcoded 5' primer and a J-beta primer mix. In TCRdb, the 5' RACE reads were re-called with MiXCR into one record per CDR3 protein. The sample yields about 560,000 distinct CDR3 sequences, about 27% seen once. Between the trimmed V and J ends, which lost 3 bases and 3 bases, there was a span of 11 bases. The CDR3 length is 14 residues. From germline, CDR1 is MDHEN and CDR2 SYDVKM. These data were likewise used in another study, on T cells of mothers and their children.

The source of this sequence is a boy between 2 and 10 years old in good health. The chain links TRBV28 to TRBJ1-2; the D gene is possibly TRBD1 (5 bases). Sequencing input: blood. Here the CDR3 reads CASSLIGRDYGYTF. In DNA, the CDR3 is TGTGCCAGCAGTTTGATCGGCAGGGACTATGGCTACACCTTC.